Each of the 32 T cell receptor beta chains below was sequenced from the same sample in a study of T cells in narcolepsy. Assay used: immunoSEQ multiplex PCR; TCRdb lists only in-frame clones, some missing. The repertoire holds approximately 30,000 clones, with roughly 80% as singletons. The sequenced sample was memory (CD45RA-) CD4+ T cells from blood. Receptor source: a human donor in good health.

This clone was found once. The chain employs TRBV11-3 and TRBJ2-3; 12 nucleotides align to TRBD2. The V gene end was trimmed by 2 bases and the J gene end by 4 bases; junction bases not matched to a gene: 1. This CDR3 has 15 residues. Looked up from germline, CDR1 is SGHNT and CDR2 is YENEEA. Here the CDR3 reads CASSLRLAGADTQYF. As DNA, the CDR3 is TGTGCCAGCAGCTTAAGACTAGCGGGAGCAGATACGCAGTATTTT.

The CDR3 DNA is TGTGCCAGCAGTTCCAAGGGGGGTCCGGAGACCCAGTACTTC. Translated: CASSSKGGPETQYF. The V call is TRBV6-6, the J call TRBJ2-5, with D tentatively TRBD1 or TRBD2 (6 bases each). Germline V CDR1 and CDR2: MNHNY, SVGAGI (reference sequence). This CDR3 comprises 14 residues. Between the trimmed V and J ends, which lost 4 bases and 5 bases, there was a span of 14 bases.

This CDR3 reads CASSPKTDQPQHF. The CDR3 DNA reads TGTGCCAGCTCACCAAAGACAGATCAGCCCCAGCATTTT. V is TRBV18 and J is TRBJ1-5; possible D gene TRBD1, 5 bases. The germline V gene has CDR1 KGHSH and CDR2 LQKENI. CDR3 length equals 13 residues. Deletions cut 2 bases from V and 5 bases from J, with 7 bases between.

This clone was observed a single time. V usage is TRBV25-1 and J usage is TRBJ1-6; the match to TRBD1 covers 8 bases. This CDR3 is 14 amino acids long. Germline V gene data show CDR1 as MGHDK and CDR2 as SYGVNS. The trim removed 6 bases at V and 7 bases at J, leaving 5 bases unmatched. The CDR3 region is CASRGTGRNSPLHF. The CDR3 bases are TGTGCCAGCAGGGGGACAGGACGGAATTCACCCCTCCACTTT.

The chain has TRBV18 and TRBJ2-2; possible D gene TRBD1, 6 bases. CDR3 length: 13 residues. V was shortened by 5 bases and J by 5 bases, with 9 bases between the two germline ends. In germline, CDR1 is KGHSH, CDR2 LQKENI. As DNA, the CDR3 is TGTGCCAGCTCAGCAGGGACAACCGGGGAGCTGTTTTTT. Its protein is CASSAGTTGELFF.

The genes are TRBV6-1 and TRBJ1-2, with no clear D. V lost 0 bases, J lost 2 bases, and 7 bases lay in between. This CDR3 has 14 amino acids. Germline V CDR1 and CDR2: MNHNS, SASEGT. CDR3 coding DNA: TGTGCCAGCAGTGAAGCTGGCAGGAACTATGGCTACACCTTC. It translates to CASSEAGRNYGYTF.

Notes on this clone: Other DNA sequences in this sample translate to the same CDR3. The rearrangement joins TRBV7-8 to TRBJ2-5, with D hard to call. This CDR3 has 11 amino acids. Trimming removed 3 bases from V and 1 base from J, with 0 bases in between. Germline CDR1 SGHVS, CDR2 FQNEAQ. The CDR3 loop is CASSFQETQYF. CDR3 sequence (DNA): TGTGCCAGCAGCTTCCAAGAGACCCAGTACTTC.

This clone appeared a few times. This sequence joins TRBV6-1 and TRBJ2-3, with 9 bases aligning to TRBD2. Per germline, CDR1 MNHNS and CDR2 SASEGT. The CDR3 runs to 16 residues. Unmatched junction bases numbered 5, after V lost 2 bases and J lost 2 bases. The CDR3 DNA sequence: TGTGCCAGCAGTGAACTGGGCGGGGGGGCCACAGATACGCAGTATTTT. This translates into CASSELGGGATDTQYF.

In DNA form, the CDR3 reads TGTGCCAGTAGCCGCGAGGGGAGCTCCTACGAGCAGTACTTC. Translated, it gives CASSREGSSYEQYF. The rearrangement uses TRBV19 and TRBJ2-7, with D possibly called TRBD1 or TRBD2 (5 bases each). Germline V gene sequence: CDR1 LNHDA, CDR2 SQIVND (reference sequence). The V end lost 6 bases, the J end lost 0 bases, and 12 bases lay between the germline ends. The CDR3 contains 14 residues.

The CDR3 spells CASSLAGAGTDTQYF. CDR3 bases: TGTGCCAGCAGCTTAGCGGGGGCGGGCACAGATACGCAGTATTTT. V usage is TRBV7-3 and J usage is TRBJ2-3; a possible D gene is TRBD2 (7 bases). V lost 2 bases to trimming and J lost 1 base, with 10 bases between them. Germline V CDR1 and CDR2: SGHTA, FQGTGA. The CDR3 is 15 amino acids.

This chain connects TRBV4-2 to TRBJ2-6; D is undetermined. The CDR3 extends over 17 amino acids. Trimming removed 1 base at V and 0 bases at J, with 10 bases between. Germline CDR1 is LGHNA and CDR2 is YNFKEQ. Written as DNA, the CDR3 is TGTGCCAGCAGCCAAGCCTTAAGAACCTCTGGGGCCAACGTCCTGACTTTC. Its translation is CASSQALRTSGANVLTF.

The J gene is TRBJ1-5, the V gene TRBV7-8, with D maybe TRBD1 (6 bases). The germline V and J ends were trimmed by 3 bases and 1 base, with 10 bases remaining between them. Germline lookup yields CDR1 SGHVS and CDR2 FQNEAQ. The CDR3 consists of 15 residues. CDR3 sequence: CASSFQGGSNQPQHF. In nucleotides, the CDR3 is TGTGCCAGCAGCTTCCAAGGGGGGAGCAATCAGCCCCAGCATTTT.

This clone was observed a handful of times. V gene TRBV28 combines with J gene TRBJ1-1, with a weak D call TRBD1 (5 bases). V dropped 4 bases and J dropped 7 bases, with 16 bases sitting between them. Germline-derived CDR1 and CDR2 are MDHEN and SYDVKM. This CDR3 has 14 amino acids. For the CDR3, the DNA is TGTGCCAGCAGTTCACCTGGGACGTCTAGTGAAGCTTTCTTT. Its translation: CASSSPGTSSEAFF.

CDR3 sequence (DNA): TGTGCCAGCAGCTCAACGGGACTGCAAGAGACCCAGTACTTC. This codes for CASSSTGLQETQYF. The genes are TRBV5-4 and TRBJ2-5; TRBD2 is a possible D gene (6 bases). The length of the CDR3 is 14 residues. The germline V gene has CDR1 SGHNT and CDR2 YYREEE (reference sequence). Trimming took off 3 bases at V and 2 bases at J, with 11 bases between the two ends. Full variable domain (rest looked up from reference TRBV5-4 and TRBJ2-5): ETGVTQSPTHLIKTRGQQVTLRCSSQSGHNTVSWYQQALGQGPQFIFQYYREEENGRGNFPPRFSGLQFPNYSSELNVNALELDDSALYLCASSSTGLQETQYFGPGTRLLVL.

The sample holds a few counts of this clone. V usage is TRBV4-3 and J usage is TRBJ1-1; D is unclear. Germline V gene lookup returns CDR1 LGHNA and CDR2 YSLEER. Trimming took 0 bases from V and 10 from J, leaving 15 bases between them. The CDR3 is 14 residues long. As DNA, the CDR3 is TGCGCCAGCAGCCAAGATCTCTTGGGGAGGAGAGCTTTCTTT. It specifies CASSQDLLGRRAFF.

The chain uses TRBV10-3 and TRBJ2-5, with D possibly being TRBD2 (5 bases). The CDR3 is 14 amino acids. The germline V and J ends were trimmed by 8 bases and 3 bases, with 16 bases remaining between them. The V gene's germline CDR1 is ENHRY and CDR2 SYGVKD. The CDR3 DNA reads TGTGCCATCGCCCGCGGGCCGTTGGAAGAGACCCAGTACTTC. Residues: CAIARGPLEETQYF.

The chain couples TRBV6-5 to TRBJ1-6, with D possibly being TRBD1 (5 bases). Germline V lookup: CDR1 MNHEY, CDR2 SVGAGI. The V end lost 5 bases, the J end lost 7 bases, and 15 bases lay between the germline ends. CDR3 length: 15 amino acids. CDR3 region: CASSRPGTANSPLHF. CDR3 bases: TGTGCCAGCAGTCGCCCCGGGACGGCGAATTCACCCCTCCACTTT.

V usage is TRBV27 and J usage is TRBJ2-3; TRBD1 might be the D (5 bases). Trimming removed 4 bases from V and 6 bases from J, with 14 bases in between. This CDR3 is 14 amino acids long. In germline, CDR1 is MNHEY, CDR2 SMNVEV (reference sequence). The CDR3 DNA sequence: TGTGCCAGCAGTTGGGGCAAGTCCATGGATACGCAGTATTTT. Translated, it gives CASSWGKSMDTQYF.

V gene TRBV5-6 combines with J gene TRBJ1-2; D not certain. CDR1 is SGHDT and CDR2 is YYEEEE in the germline V gene. Trimming stripped 0 bases from V and 5 bases from J, with 14 bases between. This CDR3 region has 15 residues. CDR3 region: CASSLVGPTFYGYTF. The DNA of the CDR3 is TGTGCCAGCAGCTTGGTAGGGCCCACCTTTTATGGCTACACCTTC.

This sequence joins TRBV27 and TRBJ2-7; D is unresolved. Per the germline V gene, CDR1 is MNHEY and CDR2 is SMNVEV (reference sequence). The CDR3 is 16 residues long. Trimming cost V 5 bases and J 3 bases, with 20 bases left between them. This chain's CDR3 is CASSPHLPRFNYEQYF. The CDR3 DNA reads as TGTGCCAGCAGTCCGCACTTACCCAGATTTAACTACGAGCAGTACTTC.

This clone came up once. The chain recombines TRBV11-2 with TRBJ2-5; 14 bases are shared with TRBD2. This CDR3 region has 17 residues. Germline-derived CDR1 and CDR2 are SGHAT and FQNNGV. The junction had 10 bases not matched to a gene; V was cut back by 5 bases and J by 5 bases. The CDR3 DNA sequence: TGTGCCAGCAGCCGGACTAGCGGGGGGCCCCTAGGGGAGACCCAGTACTTC. Residues: CASSRTSGGPLGETQYF.

The CDR3 loop reads CASSTGYRAFF. The CDR3 DNA reads TGTGCCAGCAGCACAGGGTACCGAGCTTTCTTT. The chain employs TRBV7-2 and TRBJ1-1, with D maybe TRBD1 (6 bases). Germline V gene data show CDR1 as SGHTA and CDR2 as FQGNSA. Trimming pared 5 bases from V and 10 bases from J, leaving 11 bases between. This CDR3 is built from 11 residues.

This clone showed up just a few times. The chain has TRBV4-1 and TRBJ1-3, with D perhaps matching TRBD1 (6 bases). Trimming shortened V by 0 bases and J by 4 bases, and 13 bases separated the two germline ends. The germline CDR1 and CDR2 sequences are MGHRA and YSYEKL. The CDR3 loop spans 16 amino acids. This CDR3 reads CASSQETGTAGNTIYF. As DNA, the CDR3 is TGCGCCAGCAGCCAAGAAACAGGGACGGCAGGAAACACCATATATTTT.

In DNA form, the CDR3 reads TGTGCCAGCAGCGGGGGCATCTACGAGCAGTACTTC. This gives the protein CASSGGIYEQYF. The chain combines TRBV5-6 with TRBJ2-7; D is perhaps TRBD1 (6 bases). The CDR3 is 12 residues long. Germline V lookup: CDR1 SGHDT, CDR2 YYEEEE. Trimming cost V 4 bases and J 3 bases, with 8 bases left between them.

A single count supports this clone. The rearrangement joins TRBV29-1 to TRBJ2-7; unclear D gene. From germline, CDR1 is SQVTM and CDR2 ANQGSEA. This CDR3 is 11 amino acids long. V was shortened by 5 bases and J by 6 bases, with 11 bases between the two germline ends. DNA of the CDR3: TGCAGCGTTAACTGGGCGGCCGAGCAGTACTTC. It codes for CSVNWAAEQYF.

V gene TRBV10-3 combines with J gene TRBJ2-3; 10 bases map to TRBD2. CDR3 length: 15 amino acids. Per the germline V gene, CDR1 is ENHRY and CDR2 is SYGVKD. V dropped 10 bases and J dropped 2; count of bases not matched to a gene: 9. CDR3 sequence reads: CASETSGLNTDTQYF. CDR3 sequence (DNA): TGTGCCAGCGAGACTAGCGGGCTCAACACAGATACGCAGTATTTT.

The chain employs TRBV5-6 and TRBJ2-1, with TRBD2 identical over 10 bases. The CDR3 runs 17 residues. Germline V gene sequence: CDR1 SGHDT, CDR2 YYEEEE. With 3 bases clipped from V and 10 bases from J, the junction kept 16 bases outside the gene matches. This CDR3 is CASSSGWSGRGGWEQFF. The CDR3 nucleotides are TGTGCCAGCAGCTCCGGGTGGAGCGGGAGGGGAGGTTGGGAGCAGTTCTTC.

The V gene is TRBV7-9, the J gene TRBJ2-5; TRBD2 aligns across 7 bases. The CDR3 is 16 amino acids. Trimming at V came to 5 bases and at J to 2 bases, leaving 11 bases not matched to a gene. CDR1 and CDR2 from the germline V gene are SEHNR and FQNEAQ (reference sequence). CDR3 DNA: TGTGCCAGCAGCCTAGGAGACCGGGGACTACAAGAGACCCAGTACTTC. It encodes CASSLGDRGLQETQYF.

The chain carries TRBV4-1 and TRBJ2-7; D may be TRBD2 (6 bases). The germline V and J ends were trimmed by 1 base and 0 bases, with 16 bases remaining between them. The CDR3 has 17 amino acids. Germline CDR1 is MGHRA and CDR2 is YSYEKL. Written as DNA, the CDR3 is TGCGCCAGCAGCCAAGCCCTTAGCGGTTTAAGCTCCTACGAGCAGTACTTC. Amino acids: CASSQALSGLSSYEQYF.

The V gene is TRBV5-1, the J gene TRBJ1-2; a possible D gene is TRBD1 (5 bases). V lost 0 bases and J lost 9, with 12 bases in between. CDR1 is SGHRS and CDR2 is YFSETQ in the germline V gene. CDR3 length equals 13 residues. This CDR3 reads CASSLVGEGSYTF. Written as DNA, the CDR3 is TGCGCCAGCAGCTTGGTGGGGGAGGGGAGCTACACCTTC.

The gene calls are TRBV11-1 and TRBJ2-7; a weak D match, TRBD2 (6 bases). Trimming cost V 5 bases and J 0 bases, with 11 bases left between them. Germline loops: CDR1 SGHAT, CDR2 FQDESV (reference sequence). The CDR3 extends over 14 amino acids. CDR3 bases: TGTGCCAGCAGCGCGCGGGGTTTCTCCTACGAGCAGTACTTC. Amino acid sequence: CASSARGFSYEQYF.

The V and J genes are TRBV14 and TRBJ1-2, with D unclear. CDR1 and CDR2 from the germline V gene are SGHDN and FVKESK. Trimming cost V 4 bases and J 4 bases, with 10 bases left between them. CDR3 size: 13 residues. The DNA of the CDR3 is TGTGCCAGCAGCCGGGATCTTAGCTATGGCTACACCTTC. This sequence encodes CASSRDLSYGYTF.